These 20 T cell receptor beta chains were all obtained from the same sample, sequenced in a study of molecular identifiers for immune sequencing clone quantification. TCRdb called the PCR reads again in MiXCR, with one record for every CDR3 protein. The sample lists approximately 90,000 distinct CDR3 sequences, about 24% seen once, with 0.94% in the top ten. Sequencing was done on a sample of naive CD8+ T cells from blood, with Jurkat cell RNA spiked in. As for subset: FACS-sorted CD8+CD4-CCR7+CD45RA+ naive T cells. The receptor source for this set is a human donor in good health. Some libraries in this study had Jurkat cell RNA spiked in.

This clonotype was seen at least ten times. J is TRBJ2-3 and V is TRBV9; either TRBD1 or TRBD2 may fit D (5 bases each). V shed 3 bases and J shed 5 bases, with 16 bases lying between them. Germline V gene data show CDR1 as SGDLS and CDR2 as YYNGEE. This CDR3 contains 15 residues. The DNA of the CDR3 is TGTGCCAGCAGCGGCGAGGGACGAGGCCTAGATACGCAGTATTTT. Its translation is CASSGEGRGLDTQYF.

This clonotype was observed many times. The genes are TRBV9 and TRBJ2-7; D perhaps matches TRBD1 (6 bases). This CDR3 region has 14 residues. Germline-derived CDR1 and CDR2 are SGDLS and YYNGEE. V was trimmed by 0 bases and J by 1 base, leaving 8 bases between them. CDR3 bases: TGTGCCAGCAGCGTAGCGGACAGTTCCTACGAGCAGTACTTC. This gives the protein CASSVADSSYEQYF.

Of note for this clonotype: This could be a read error, since a much larger clone is one nucleotide away. Given the absence of the conserved phenylalanine or tryptophan at the CDR3 end, a read error is likely. The chain uses TRBV11-2 and TRBJ2-7; D is tentatively TRBD1 or TRBD2 (6 bases each). Germline CDR1 SGHAT, CDR2 FQNNGV. The V and J ends lost 1 base and 7 bases respectively, with 20 bases between them. The CDR3 is made up of 16 amino acids. DNA of the CDR3: TGTGCCAGCAGCTTAGTTGGCGGGACACGCAGTGTTGAGCAGTACTCC. As protein: CASSLVGGTRSVEQYS.

The table lists this clonotype with many counts. The chain employs TRBV15 and TRBJ2-3; 7 positions agree with TRBD1. The ends lost 4 bases at V and 0 bases at J; junction bases unmatched: 13. Germline assignment: CDR1 LNHNV and CDR2 YYDKDF (reference sequence). This CDR3 contains 18 residues. Here the CDR3 reads CATSTEKGTATSTDTQYF. The CDR3 bases are TGTGCCACCAGCACCGAAAAGGGGACAGCTACTAGCACAGATACGCAGTATTTT.

This clonotype was detected many times. This chain links TRBV12-3 or TRBV12-4 with TRBJ1-1, with D possibly matching TRBD1 (6 bases). Trimming stripped 7 bases from V and 11 bases from J, with 14 bases between. This CDR3 comprises 11 residues. The chain's CDR3 is CASTAGVLAFF. CDR3 nucleotides: TGTGCCAGCACTGCAGGGGTTTTGGCTTTCTTT.

This clonotype has a count of ten or more. J is TRBJ2-7 and V is TRBV29-1; 8 bases match TRBD1. The trim removed 7 bases at V and 0 bases at J, leaving 8 bases unmatched. The CDR3 has 14 amino acids. Germline V CDR1 and CDR2: SQVTM, ANQGSEA. The CDR3 DNA reads TGCAGCGCGAAGCCGGGACAGGCCTCCTACGAGCAGTACTTC. Its protein is CSAKPGQASYEQYF.

Concerning this clonotype itself: A much larger clone differs by one base, so this may be a read error. The chain has TRBV6-1 and TRBJ1-2; no reliable D call. V was clipped by 6 bases and J by 7 bases, with 9 bases between them. The CDR3 sequence is 11 residues long. Germline V gene data show CDR1 as MNHNS and CDR2 as SASEGT. CDR3 residues: CASSLYCGYTF. CDR3 sequence (DNA): TGTGCCAGCAGCTTGTACTGTGGCTACACCTTC.

The table lists this clonotype with many counts. The chain has TRBV5-5 and TRBJ1-1; weak D call: TRBD1 (6 bases). The CDR3 totals 16 residues. Germline loops: CDR1 SGHKS, CDR2 YYEKEE (reference sequence). V was cut by 4 bases and J by 1 base, with 17 bases left in between. The CDR3 here is CASSLRGSGENTEAFF. The CDR3 coding sequence is TGTGCCAGCAGCCTTAGGGGGTCAGGAGAGAACACTGAAGCTTTCTTT.

This clonotype was found a few times. The chain couples TRBV28 to TRBJ1-1; D remains ambiguous. Germline V gene sequence: CDR1 MDHEN, CDR2 SYDVKM. V dropped 5 bases and J dropped 0 bases, with 13 bases sitting between them. The CDR3 spans 15 residues. CDR3 coding DNA: TGTGCCAGCAGTCCTCCCGCGAGGTTGAACACTGAAGCTTTCTTT. Translation: CASSPPARLNTEAFF.

The V call is TRBV2, the J call TRBJ2-7, with 9 bases aligning to TRBD2. J lost 0 bases, V lost 5 bases, and 5 bases had no gene match. The CDR3 runs 15 residues. Germline V lookup: CDR1 SNHLY, CDR2 FYNNEI. CDR3 residues: CASSMTSGSSYEQYF. The CDR3 DNA sequence: TGTGCCAGCAGTATGACTAGCGGTAGCTCCTACGAGCAGTACTTC. Using reference TRBV2 and TRBJ2-7 for the parts outside the CDR3, the full variable domain is EPEVTQTPSHQVTQMGQEVILRCVPISNHLYFYWYRQILGQKVEFLVSFYNNEISEKSEIFDDQFSVERPDGSNFTLKIRSTKLEDSAMYFCASSMTSGSSYEQYFGPGTRLTVT.

In regard to this clonotype: A read error is possible here, since a much larger clone lies one base away. The chain carries TRBV20-1 and TRBJ1-5; D might be TRBD1 (6 bases). This CDR3 has 15 residues. Looked up from germline, CDR1 is DFQATT and CDR2 is SNEGSKA (reference sequence). V lost 1 base and J 3 bases, leaving 13 bases between the germline ends. The CDR3 spells CSARAGEGDNQPQHF. Written as DNA, the CDR3 is TGCAGTGCTAGAGCAGGGGAGGGGGACAATCAGCCCCAGCATTTT.

Details on this clonotype: A read error is possible here, since a much larger clone lies one base away. This chain uses TRBV24-1 with TRBJ2-2; tentative D call: TRBD2 (5 bases). Germline V lookup: CDR1 KGHDR, CDR2 SFDVKD. V was clipped by 9 bases and J by 4 bases, with 11 bases between them. The CDR3 is made up of 13 amino acids. The CDR3 bases are TGTGCCACCGGTCCGGGGAGCACCGGGGAGCTGTTTTTT. Translated: CATGPGSTGELFF.

This clonotype was counted at least ten times. V and J are TRBV24-1 and TRBJ1-6; D not certain. V lost 0 bases and J 11 bases, leaving 13 bases between the germline ends. The germline V gene encodes CDR1 KGHDR and CDR2 SFDVKD. This CDR3 region has 15 residues. CDR3 coding DNA: TGTGCCACCAGTGATTTGGGAAGAAGTCTTGCACCCCTCCACTTT. Encoded protein: CATSDLGRSLAPLHF.

Concerning this clonotype: This may come from a read error, since a much larger clone is one base off. The rearrangement uses TRBV4-1 and TRBJ2-2; D might be TRBD2 (8 bases). Looked up from germline, CDR1 is MGHRA and CDR2 is YSYEKL. V was shortened by 1 base and J by 7 bases, with 16 bases between the two germline ends. CDR3 length: 16 residues. The CDR3 coding sequence is TGCGCCAGCAGCCAAGGGACTAGCAGGGGGATCGGGGAGCTGTTTTTT. This gives the protein CASSQGTSRGIGELFF.

This clonotype was counted many times. This chain links TRBV10-2 with TRBJ2-7; weak D call: TRBD2 (5 bases). V shed 3 bases and J shed 0 bases, with 15 bases lying between them. Germline V gene sequence: CDR1 WSHSY, CDR2 SAAADI. The CDR3 is made up of 16 amino acids. The CDR3 region is CASSDPVGGLSYEQYF. Written as DNA, the CDR3 is TGCGCCAGCAGTGACCCGGTGGGCGGACTCTCCTACGAGCAGTACTTC.

A remark on this clonotype: A much larger clone sits a single nucleotide away, making a read error possible. V gene TRBV30 combines with J gene TRBJ1-1; D is undetermined. From germline, CDR1 is GTSNPN and CDR2 SVGIG (reference sequence). This CDR3 region has 11 residues. For the CDR3, the DNA is TGTGCCTGGAAAGCGTACACTGAAGCTATCTTT. This gives the protein CAWKAYTEAIF.

There are many counts of this clonotype. The V call is TRBV6-5, the J call TRBJ2-5, with D tentatively TRBD1 (6 bases). The germline V and J ends were trimmed by 2 bases and 4 bases, with 11 bases remaining between them. This CDR3 comprises 14 residues. In germline, CDR1 is MNHEY, CDR2 SVGAGI. The CDR3 bases are TGTGCCAGCAGTTACCTGGCAGGGGCAGAGACCCAGTACTTC. This encodes CASSYLAGAETQYF.

There are a few counts of this clonotype. The chain couples TRBV25-1 to TRBJ2-5, with a possible D match to TRBD2 (6 bases). The CDR3 is 17 amino acids. CDR1 and CDR2 (germline): MGHDK, SYGVNS. Trimming cost V 6 bases and J 7 bases, with 27 bases left between them. CDR3: CASRSLRDSDFEVTQYF. The CDR3 DNA reads TGTGCCAGCAGAAGTTTGCGGGACTCGGATTTTGAAGTGACCCAGTACTTC. Combining the CDR3 with reference TRBV25-1 and TRBJ2-5 gives the whole variable domain EADIYQTPRYLVIGTGKKITLECSQTMGHDKMYWYQQDPGMELHLIHYSYGVNSTEKGDLSSESTVSRIRTEHFPLTLESARPSHTSQYLCASRSLRDSDFEVTQYFGPGTRLLVL.

This clonotype was detected ten times or more. The chain employs TRBV4-2 and TRBJ2-7; 11 nucleotides line up with TRBD2. The germline gives CDR1 LGHNA, CDR2 YNFKEQ. This CDR3 is 18 amino acids long. J lost 0 bases, V lost 4 bases, and 11 bases had no gene match. CDR3 amino acids: CASSLEGLAGFSSYEQYF. In DNA, the CDR3 is TGTGCCAGCAGCCTGGAAGGACTAGCGGGCTTTAGCTCCTACGAGCAGTACTTC.

This clonotype showed up just a few times. Since a much larger clone is just one base distant, this may be a read error. The chain joins TRBV6-2 or TRBV6-3 to TRBJ2-3, with 9 bases lining up with TRBD2. Germline CDR1 and CDR2: MNHEY and SVGEGT. The CDR3 is made up of 14 amino acids. DNA for the CDR3: TGTGCCATTGATAGCGGGGGCGTTCCAGATACGCGGTATTTT. Its protein is CAIDSGGVPDTRYF.